This T cell receptor (beta chain) comes out of a study of blood T cell repertoires in COVID-19 (TCRdb year 2020). With regard to the full study: The collaborator samples originated in the United States, Italy and Spain and spanned the acute and convalescent phases of COVID-19. Sample metadata almost always included a de-identified subject ID, COVID-19 status, age in years and sex. Subjects who had been exposed to COVID-19, were actively infected with it, or had recovered from it provided the deeply sampled blood TCRbeta repertoires that made up the dataset. Where available, HLA class I and class II types were taken from metadata supplied by the sample provider and were not determined by assay-based typing. Samples were obtained from the ongoing ImmuneRACE study (first 160 participants) and from some 1,300 subjects provided by 6 global collaborators. A freely available public database, intended as a resource for researchers studying the immune response to SARS-CoV-2, is where the repertoires were released. The prospective study material was composed of cDNA or gDNA derived from T cells, B-cell-depleted T cells, or PBMCs. General findings and caveats noted by the study authors: The amount of clinical and demographic metadata varied by source and participant and was provided uncurated.

TCRbeta CDR3 regions were amplified from genomic DNA by means of the immunoSEQ Assay, a bias-controlled multiplex PCR. Under the source paper's analysis protocol: The number of nucleated cells in each sample was estimated by amplification of reference gene primers within the assay. To quantify the absolute abundance of each unique TCRbeta CDR3 rearrangement, sequence reads were collapsed and filtered. For each sample, productive Simpson clonality was calculated as the square root of Simpson's diversity index across productive rearrangements. As stored in TCRdb, this immuneACCESS dataset retains in-frame rearrangements with V and J assigned. A fraction of the clones does not appear; measured against another copy, unresolved V genes explain less than half of the discrepancy, and the remainder lacks a known reason. That table furnishes V, J and clone size, whereas the DNA furnished D and trimming. The sample table shows some 96,000 clones, and around 88% are seen once. 5% of the sample is in the top ten clones.

V is shortened by 2 bases, J by 6 bases, and the region joining them spans 11 bases. Including cysteine and phenylalanine, the CDR3 has 13 amino acids. The DNA shown is the 39-base CDR3, in frame from base 1. This clone was counted a single time. The specificity of this receptor is unknown. No base quality values were provided; no much bigger clone lies one nucleotide off. Each collaborating institution followed its own protocols to collect whole blood in K2EDTA tubes. For TCRbeta analysis, collaborators shipped samples as frozen whole blood, isolated PBMCs, or DNA extracted from either of those sample types.

Material for sequencing was peripheral blood. The V and J genes are TRBV12-3 or TRBV12-4 and TRBJ2-7, and the D gene may be TRBD2, 5 bases matching. This clonotype was obtained from a human donor in a cohort sampled during active COVID-19. The sequenced DNA is TGTGCCAGCAGTTTATCGGCTAGCTCCGAGCAGTACTTC. It specifies CASSLSASSEQYF.